In its sample, the clone carrying this T cell receptor (beta chain) was seen a few times. RNA transcripts yielded amplified TCR beta CDR3 regions. Initially, a first-round RT-PCR of the TCR CDR3 employed the HTBI primer set. TCRdb reprocessed the multiplex PCR reads with MiXCR, giving one entry per CDR3 protein. The data show about 840,000 distinct CDR3 sequences, with approximately 40% seen just once and around 10% held by the top ten. The data were taken from a study of T cells in Graves' hyperthyroidism and ophthalmopathy. Using more than 7.5 ml of fresh peripheral blood, PBMCs were prepared. The specimen sequenced was blood. The origin of this receptor is a young man with Graves' hyperthyroidism.

The CDR3 reads CARELASDETQYF. The CDR3 coding sequence is TGTGCCAGAGAGCTCGCTTCTGATGAGACCCAGTACTTC. This chain uses TRBV2 with TRBJ2-5; no definite D call. Germline V gives CDR1 SNHLY, CDR2 FYNNEI. The CDR3 extends over 13 amino acids. Deletions cut 9 bases from V and 5 bases from J, with 16 bases between.